A single T cell receptor beta chain is shown here with its context. This sample stems from a study of blood T cells in healthy people across ages. PCR was performed a second time for 7 to 11 cycles using a sample-barcoded 5' primer and a J-beta primer mix. TCRdb processed the 5' RACE reads anew with MiXCR; each CDR3 protein has one entry. Of 710,000 or so distinct CDR3 sequences listed, 22% are singletons. The V gene's germline CDR1 is SGHNT and CDR2 YENEEA. The CDR3 runs 17 residues. With 1 base removed from V and 3 bases from J, the gap between germline ends came to 18 bases. This chain uses TRBV11-3 with TRBJ1-2, with a tentative D call TRBD1 (5 bases). This TCR derives from a man between 65 and 85 years old in good health. The specimen was blood. The CDR3 nucleotides read TGTGCCAGCAGCTTAGTAGCTGGCAGGGATAGAGACTATGGCTACACCTTC. Its translation is CASSLVAGRDRDYGYTF.